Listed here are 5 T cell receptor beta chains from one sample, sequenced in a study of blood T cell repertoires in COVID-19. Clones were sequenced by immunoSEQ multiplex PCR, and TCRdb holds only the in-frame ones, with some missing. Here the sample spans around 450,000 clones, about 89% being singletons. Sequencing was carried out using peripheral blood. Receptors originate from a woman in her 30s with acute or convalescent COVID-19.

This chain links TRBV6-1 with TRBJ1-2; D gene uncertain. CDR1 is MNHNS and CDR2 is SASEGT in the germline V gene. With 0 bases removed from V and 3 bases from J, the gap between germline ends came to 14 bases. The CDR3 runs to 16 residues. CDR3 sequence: CASSEAPGFIDYGYTF. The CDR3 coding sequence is TGTGCCAGCAGTGAAGCGCCAGGTTTCATCGACTATGGCTACACCTTC.

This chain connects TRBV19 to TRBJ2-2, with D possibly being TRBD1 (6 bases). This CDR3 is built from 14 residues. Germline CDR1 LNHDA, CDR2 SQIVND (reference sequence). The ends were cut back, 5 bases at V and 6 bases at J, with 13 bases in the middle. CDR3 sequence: CASSLNRVPGELFF. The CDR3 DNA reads TGTGCCAGTAGTCTGAACAGGGTACCCGGGGAGCTGTTTTTT.

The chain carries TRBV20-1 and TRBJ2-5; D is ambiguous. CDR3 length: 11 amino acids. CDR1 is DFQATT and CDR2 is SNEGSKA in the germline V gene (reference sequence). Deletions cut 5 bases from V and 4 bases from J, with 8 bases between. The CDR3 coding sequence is TGCAGTGCTGAAACAAGAGAGACCCAGTACTTC. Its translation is CSAETRETQYF.

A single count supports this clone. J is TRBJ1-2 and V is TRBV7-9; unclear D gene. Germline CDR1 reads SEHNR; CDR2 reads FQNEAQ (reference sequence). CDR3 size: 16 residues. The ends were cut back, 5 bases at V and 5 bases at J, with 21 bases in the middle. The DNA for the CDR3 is TGTGCCAGCAGCCCACTCCAGAGGTCCCCTCCTTATGGCTACACCTTC. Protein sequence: CASSPLQRSPPYGYTF.

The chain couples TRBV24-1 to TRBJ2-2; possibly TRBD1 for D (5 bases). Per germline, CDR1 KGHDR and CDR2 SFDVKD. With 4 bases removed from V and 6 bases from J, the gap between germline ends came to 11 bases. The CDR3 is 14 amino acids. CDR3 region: CATSETMTAGELFF. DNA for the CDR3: TGTGCCACCAGTGAAACGATGACAGCCGGGGAGCTGTTTTTT.